The following is a TCR beta chain sequence with its context. No antigen is known for it. The CDR3 length is 13 residues. Germline assignment: CDR1 MNHEY and CDR2 SVGEGT. The V and J ends lost 5 bases and 8 bases, in that order; junction bases with no gene match: 8. The assay was immunoSEQ multiplex PCR, and TCRdb's table has in-frame clones only and misses some. The repertoire shows about 140,000 clones; the top ten hold 2% to 2.5%. This sample is drawn from a study of T cell responses to AZD1222 COVID-19 vaccine. Study-wide results and limits: Baseline antibody screening turned up just five to seven seropositive AZD1222 recipients. A mostly white British donor set with more females was recruited, and clonal diversity was possibly underestimated. Spike-specific TCRs gained breadth and depth after people received two AZD1222 doses. Repertoire sampling was restricted to post-peak T cell response timepoints.

Sequencing used peripheral blood. This TCR derives from an adult in good health. V gene TRBV6-2 or TRBV6-3 combines with J gene TRBJ1-2; TRBD1 agrees at 7 bases. CDR3 in DNA: TGTGCCAGCAGTCACCGGACAGGAGAGGGCTACACCTTC. Its protein is CASSHRTGEGYTF.